The 6 T cell receptor beta chains given below trace back to one sample, sequenced in a study of blood T cell repertoires in COVID-19. Generated by immunoSEQ multiplex PCR, the TCRdb table keeps only in-frame clones and is missing some. There are about 140,000 clones in the sample; about three quarters occur only once, and 3.5% to 5.5% lies in the top ten. The sequenced material came from peripheral blood. These receptors all come from a woman over 75 with active or convalescent COVID-19.

The chain joins TRBV6-2 or TRBV6-3 to TRBJ1-4; D unresolved. The CDR3 loop spans 14 amino acids. V was clipped by 4 bases and J by 4 bases, with 10 bases between them. Germline loops: CDR1 MNHEY, CDR2 SVGEGT. CDR3 bases: TGTGCCAGCAGTTCCGTCGGGTATAATGAAAAACTGTTTTTT. Translated: CASSSVGYNEKLFF.

V usage is TRBV12-3 or TRBV12-4 and J usage is TRBJ2-7; D unresolved. V shed 6 bases and J shed 4 bases, with 13 bases lying between them. The CDR3 contains 13 residues. The CDR3 sequence is CASSFLVQYEQYF. DNA of the CDR3: TGTGCCAGCAGCTTCCTGGTACAGTACGAGCAGTACTTC.

V is TRBV2 and J is TRBJ1-1; D may be TRBD1 (6 bases). CDR1 and CDR2 from the germline V gene are SNHLY and FYNNEI. Trimming left V 6 bases short and J 1 base short, with 12 bases between. The CDR3 is 14 amino acids. Here the CDR3 DNA reads TGTGCCAGCAGCGAACAGACAGGGAACACTGAAGCTTTCTTT. Translating it yields CASSEQTGNTEAFF.

The chain carries TRBV3-1 (or the pseudogene TRBV3-2) and TRBJ2-1; TRBD1 matches 9 bases. V shed 2 bases and J 9 bases; nucleotides not matched to a gene: 8. The CDR3 is made up of 15 amino acids. The germline CDR1 and CDR2 sequences are LGHDT and YNNKEL (reference sequence). CDR3 protein: CASSQTGQGSGEQFF. In DNA form, the CDR3 reads TGTGCCAGCAGCCAAACGGGACAGGGTTCTGGTGAGCAGTTCTTC.

The rearrangement uses TRBV4-1 and TRBJ1-2, with D possibly TRBD1 on 6 matching bases. The germline gives CDR1 MGHRA, CDR2 YSYEKL. This CDR3 contains 14 residues. V shed 1 base and J shed 7 bases, with 13 bases lying between them. The CDR3 nucleotides read TGCGCCAGCAGCCAAGTCCAGGGGACGGTTGGCTACACCTTC. Translated: CASSQVQGTVGYTF.

This chain uses TRBV4-2 with TRBJ2-7, with TRBD2 identical over 9 bases. The length of the CDR3 is 14 residues. The germline V gene encodes CDR1 LGHNA and CDR2 YNFKEQ. The J segment lost 5 bases and the V segment lost 4 bases, leaving 6 bases of the junction unmatched. The CDR3 DNA reads as TGTGCCAGCAGCCGAAGACTAGCGGACAACGAGCAGTACTTC. Translated, it gives CASSRRLADNEQYF.